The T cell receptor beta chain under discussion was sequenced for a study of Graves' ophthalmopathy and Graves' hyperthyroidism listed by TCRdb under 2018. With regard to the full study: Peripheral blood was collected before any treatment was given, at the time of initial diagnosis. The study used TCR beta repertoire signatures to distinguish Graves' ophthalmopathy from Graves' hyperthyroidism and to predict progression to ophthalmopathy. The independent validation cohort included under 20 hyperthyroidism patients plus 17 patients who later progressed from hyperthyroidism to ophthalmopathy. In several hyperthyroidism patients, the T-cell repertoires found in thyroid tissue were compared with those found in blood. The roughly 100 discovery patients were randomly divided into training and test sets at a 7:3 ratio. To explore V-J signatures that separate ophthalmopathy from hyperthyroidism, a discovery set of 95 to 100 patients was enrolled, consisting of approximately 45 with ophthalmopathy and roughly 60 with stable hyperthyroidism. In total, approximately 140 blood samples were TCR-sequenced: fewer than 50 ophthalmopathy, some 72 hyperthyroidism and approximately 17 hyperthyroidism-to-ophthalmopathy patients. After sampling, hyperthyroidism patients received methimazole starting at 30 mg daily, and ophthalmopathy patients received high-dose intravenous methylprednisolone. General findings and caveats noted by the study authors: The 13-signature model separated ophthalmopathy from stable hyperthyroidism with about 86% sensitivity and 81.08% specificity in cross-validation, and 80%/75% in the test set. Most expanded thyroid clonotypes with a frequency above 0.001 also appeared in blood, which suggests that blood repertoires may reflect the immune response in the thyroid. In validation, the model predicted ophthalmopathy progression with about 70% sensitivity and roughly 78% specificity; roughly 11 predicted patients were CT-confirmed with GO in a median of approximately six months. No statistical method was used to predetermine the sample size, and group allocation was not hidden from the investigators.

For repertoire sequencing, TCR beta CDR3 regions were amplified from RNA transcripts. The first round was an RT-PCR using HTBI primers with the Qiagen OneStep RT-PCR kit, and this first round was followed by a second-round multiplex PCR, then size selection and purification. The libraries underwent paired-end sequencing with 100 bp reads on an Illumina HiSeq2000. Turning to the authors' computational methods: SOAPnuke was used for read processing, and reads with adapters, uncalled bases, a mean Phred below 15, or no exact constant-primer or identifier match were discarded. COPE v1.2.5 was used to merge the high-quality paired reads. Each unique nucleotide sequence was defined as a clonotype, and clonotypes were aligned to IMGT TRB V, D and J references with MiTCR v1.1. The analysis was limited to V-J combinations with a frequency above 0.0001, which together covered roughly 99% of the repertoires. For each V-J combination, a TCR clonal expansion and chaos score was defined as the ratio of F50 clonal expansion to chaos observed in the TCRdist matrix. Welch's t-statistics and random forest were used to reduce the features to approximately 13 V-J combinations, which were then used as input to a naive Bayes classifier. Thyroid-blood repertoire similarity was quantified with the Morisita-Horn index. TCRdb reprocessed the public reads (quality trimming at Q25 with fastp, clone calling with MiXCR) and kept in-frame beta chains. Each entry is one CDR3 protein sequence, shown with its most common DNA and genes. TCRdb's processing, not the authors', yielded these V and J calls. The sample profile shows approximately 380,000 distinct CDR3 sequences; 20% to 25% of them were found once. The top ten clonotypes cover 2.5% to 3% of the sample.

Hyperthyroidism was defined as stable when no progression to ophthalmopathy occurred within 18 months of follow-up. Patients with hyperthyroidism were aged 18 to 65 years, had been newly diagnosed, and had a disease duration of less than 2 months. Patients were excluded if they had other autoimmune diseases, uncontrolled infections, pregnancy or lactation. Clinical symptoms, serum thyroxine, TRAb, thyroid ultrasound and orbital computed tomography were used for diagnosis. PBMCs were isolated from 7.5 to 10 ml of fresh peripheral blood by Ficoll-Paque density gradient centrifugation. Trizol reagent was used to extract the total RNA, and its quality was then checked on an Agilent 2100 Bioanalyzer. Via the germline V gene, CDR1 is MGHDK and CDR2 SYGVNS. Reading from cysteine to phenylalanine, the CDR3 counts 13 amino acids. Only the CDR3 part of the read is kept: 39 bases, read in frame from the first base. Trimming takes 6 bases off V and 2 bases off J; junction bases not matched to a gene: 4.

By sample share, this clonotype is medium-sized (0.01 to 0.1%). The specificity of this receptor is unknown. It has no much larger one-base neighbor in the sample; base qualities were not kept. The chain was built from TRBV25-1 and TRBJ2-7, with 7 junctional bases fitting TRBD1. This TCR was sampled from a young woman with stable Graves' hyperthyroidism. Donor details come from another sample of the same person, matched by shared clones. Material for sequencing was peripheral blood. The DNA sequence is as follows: TGTGCCAGCAGCGACAGGGCCACCTACGAGCAGTACTTC. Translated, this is CASSDRATYEQYF.